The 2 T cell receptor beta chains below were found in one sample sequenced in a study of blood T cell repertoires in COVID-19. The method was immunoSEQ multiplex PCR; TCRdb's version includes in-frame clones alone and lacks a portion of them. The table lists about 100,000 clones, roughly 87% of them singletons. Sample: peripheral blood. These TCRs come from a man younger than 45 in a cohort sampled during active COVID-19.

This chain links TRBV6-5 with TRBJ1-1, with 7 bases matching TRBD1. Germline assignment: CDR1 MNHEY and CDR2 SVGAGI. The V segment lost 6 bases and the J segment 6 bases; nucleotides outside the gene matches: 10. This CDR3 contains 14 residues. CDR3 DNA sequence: TGTGCCAGCAGATACGCACAGGGGCTTCCTGAAGCTTTCTTT. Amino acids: CASRYAQGLPEAFF.

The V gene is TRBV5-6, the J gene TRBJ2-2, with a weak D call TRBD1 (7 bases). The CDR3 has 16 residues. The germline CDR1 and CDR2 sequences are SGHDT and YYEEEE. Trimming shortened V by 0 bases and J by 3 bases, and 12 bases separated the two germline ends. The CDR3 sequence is CASSLGQGGYTGELFF. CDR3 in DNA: TGTGCCAGCAGCTTGGGCCAGGGGGGTTACACCGGGGAGCTGTTTTTT.